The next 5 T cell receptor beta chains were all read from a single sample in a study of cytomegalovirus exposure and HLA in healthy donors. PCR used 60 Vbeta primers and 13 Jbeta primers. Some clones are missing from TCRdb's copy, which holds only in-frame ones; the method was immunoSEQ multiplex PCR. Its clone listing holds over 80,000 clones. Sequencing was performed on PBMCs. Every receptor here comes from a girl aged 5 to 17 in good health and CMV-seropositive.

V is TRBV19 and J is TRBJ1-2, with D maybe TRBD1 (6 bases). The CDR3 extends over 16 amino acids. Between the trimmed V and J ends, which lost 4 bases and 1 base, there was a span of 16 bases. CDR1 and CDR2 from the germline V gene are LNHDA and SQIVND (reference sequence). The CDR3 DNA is TGTGCCAGTAGTAGAGAGGGGGGGCGAATTAACTATGGCTACACCTTC. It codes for CASSREGGRINYGYTF.

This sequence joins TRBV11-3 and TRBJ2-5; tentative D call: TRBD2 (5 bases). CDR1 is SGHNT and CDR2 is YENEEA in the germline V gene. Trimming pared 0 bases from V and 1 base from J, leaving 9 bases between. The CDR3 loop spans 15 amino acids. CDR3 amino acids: CASSLDLGLQETQYF. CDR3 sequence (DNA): TGTGCCAGCAGCTTAGACCTCGGACTCCAAGAGACCCAGTACTTC.

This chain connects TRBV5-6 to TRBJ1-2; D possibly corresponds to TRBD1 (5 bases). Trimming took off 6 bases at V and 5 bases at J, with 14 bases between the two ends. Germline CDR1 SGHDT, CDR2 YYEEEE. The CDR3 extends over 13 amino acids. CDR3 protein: CASTIGGGYGYTF. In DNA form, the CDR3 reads TGTGCCAGCACGATTGGGGGGGGGTATGGCTACACCTTC. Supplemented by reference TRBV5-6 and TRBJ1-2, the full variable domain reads DAGVTQSPTHLIKTRGQQVTLRCSPKSGHDTVSWYQQALGQGPQFIFQYYEEEERQRGNFPDRFSGHQFPNYSSELNVNALLLGDSALYLCASTIGGGYGYTFGSGTRLTVV.

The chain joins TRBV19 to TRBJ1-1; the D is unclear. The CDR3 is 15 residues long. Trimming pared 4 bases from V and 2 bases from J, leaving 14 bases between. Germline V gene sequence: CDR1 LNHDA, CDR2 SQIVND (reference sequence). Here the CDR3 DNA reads TGTGCCAGTAGTACCCGAGGCCTCATTAACACTGAAGCTTTCTTT. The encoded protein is CASSTRGLINTEAFF. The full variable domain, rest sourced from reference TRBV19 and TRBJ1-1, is DGGITQSPKYLFRKEGQNVTLSCEQNLNHDAMYWYRQDPGQGLRLIYYSQIVNDFQKGDIAEGYSVSREKKESFPLTVTSAQKNPTAFYLCASSTRGLINTEAFFGQGTRLTVV.

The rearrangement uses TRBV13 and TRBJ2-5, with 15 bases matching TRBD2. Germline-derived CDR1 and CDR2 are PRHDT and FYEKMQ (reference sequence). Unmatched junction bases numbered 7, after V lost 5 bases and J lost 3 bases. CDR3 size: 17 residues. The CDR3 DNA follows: TGTGCCAGCAGCCAACCGGGACTAGCGGGGGGAAAAGAGACCCAGTACTTC. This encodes CASSQPGLAGGKETQYF.